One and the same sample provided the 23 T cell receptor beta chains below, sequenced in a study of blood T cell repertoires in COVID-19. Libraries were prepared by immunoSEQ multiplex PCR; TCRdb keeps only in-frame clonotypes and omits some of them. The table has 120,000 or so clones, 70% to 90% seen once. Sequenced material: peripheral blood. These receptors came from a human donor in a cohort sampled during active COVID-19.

For the CDR3, the DNA is TGTGCCACTATAGGGGGCACCCCGGGGTCTGGCTACACCTTC. Amino acid sequence: CATIGGTPGSGYTF. This chain uses TRBV28 with TRBJ1-2; 7 positions agree with TRBD1. With V trimmed by 10 bases and J by 7 bases, 15 bases remained unmatched. The CDR3 is made up of 14 amino acids. Per germline, CDR1 MDHEN and CDR2 SYDVKM.

The CDR3 here is CASSQEPGGAGGKETQYF. Here the CDR3 DNA reads TGTGCCAGCAGCCAAGAGCCCGGGGGAGCGGGGGGGAAAGAGACCCAGTACTTC. The chain recombines TRBV4-2 with TRBJ2-5; 10 nucleotides agree with TRBD2. CDR3 length: 18 amino acids. The germline gives CDR1 LGHNA, CDR2 YNFKEQ. Losses at the gene ends were 0 bases for V and 3 bases for J; bases not matched to a gene: 10.

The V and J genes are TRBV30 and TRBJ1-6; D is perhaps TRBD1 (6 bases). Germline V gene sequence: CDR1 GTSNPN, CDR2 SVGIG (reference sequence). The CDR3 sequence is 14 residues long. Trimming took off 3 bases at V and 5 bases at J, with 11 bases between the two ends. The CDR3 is CAWSSGTNNSPLHF. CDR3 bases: TGTGCCTGGAGCTCCGGGACAAATAATTCACCCCTCCACTTT.

The CDR3 DNA reads TGCGCCAGCAGCTTGGACGTCCCCGGACAGGGAAACACCGGGGAGCTGTTTTTT. The encoded protein is CASSLDVPGQGNTGELFF. The chain uses TRBV5-1 and TRBJ2-2; the match to TRBD1 covers 8 bases. CDR1 is SGHRS and CDR2 is YFSETQ in the germline V gene. V shed 0 bases and J 2 bases; nucleotides not matched to a gene: 9. The length of the CDR3 is 18 residues.

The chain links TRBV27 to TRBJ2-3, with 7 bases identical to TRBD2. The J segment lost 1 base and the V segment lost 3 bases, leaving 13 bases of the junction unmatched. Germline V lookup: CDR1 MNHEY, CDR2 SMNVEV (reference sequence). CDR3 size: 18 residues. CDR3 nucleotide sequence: TGTGCCAGCAGTTTGGGCATGGGGGGGTTGGTTGGCACAGATACGCAGTATTTT. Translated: CASSLGMGGLVGTDTQYF.

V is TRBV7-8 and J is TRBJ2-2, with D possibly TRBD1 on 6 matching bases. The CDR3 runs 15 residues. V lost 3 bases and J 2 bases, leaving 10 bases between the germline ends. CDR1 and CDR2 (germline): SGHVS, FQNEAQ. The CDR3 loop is CASSFRDTNTGELFF. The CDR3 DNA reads TGTGCCAGCAGCTTTCGGGACACTAACACCGGGGAGCTGTTTTTT.

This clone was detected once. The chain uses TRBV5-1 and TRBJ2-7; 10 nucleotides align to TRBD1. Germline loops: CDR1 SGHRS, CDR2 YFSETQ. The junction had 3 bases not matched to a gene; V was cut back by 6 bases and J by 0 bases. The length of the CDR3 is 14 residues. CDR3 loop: CASKTGGASYEQYF. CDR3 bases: TGCGCCAGCAAGACAGGGGGCGCCTCCTACGAGCAGTACTTC.

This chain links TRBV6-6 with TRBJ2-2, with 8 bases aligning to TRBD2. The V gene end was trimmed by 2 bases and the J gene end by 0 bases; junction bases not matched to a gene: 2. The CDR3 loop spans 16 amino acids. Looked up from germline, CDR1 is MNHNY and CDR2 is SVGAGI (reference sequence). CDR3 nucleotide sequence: TGTGCCAGCAGTTACGAGGGACTAGCGAACACCGGGGAGCTGTTTTTT. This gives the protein CASSYEGLANTGELFF.

DNA for the CDR3: TGTGCCATTAAGGACAGGGCTTCCTACGAGCAGTACTTC. Its translation: CAIKDRASYEQYF. This chain joins TRBV10-3 and TRBJ2-7, with 8 nucleotides matching TRBD1. There are 13 residues in the CDR3. Germline trimming cut 9 bases from V and 1 base from J; bases unmatched to any gene: 5. CDR1 ENHRY and CDR2 SYGVKD come from the germline V gene.

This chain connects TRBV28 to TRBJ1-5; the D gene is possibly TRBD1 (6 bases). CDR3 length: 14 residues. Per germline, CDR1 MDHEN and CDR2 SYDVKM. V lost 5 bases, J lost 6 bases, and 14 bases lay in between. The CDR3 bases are TGTGCCAGCAGTCCGAACGACAGGCGTCAGCCCCAGCATTTT. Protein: CASSPNDRRQPQHF.

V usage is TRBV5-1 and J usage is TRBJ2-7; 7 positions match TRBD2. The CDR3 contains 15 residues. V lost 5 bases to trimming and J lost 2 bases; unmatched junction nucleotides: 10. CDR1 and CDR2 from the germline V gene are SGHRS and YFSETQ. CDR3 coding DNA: TGCGCCAGCAGATCGGGGCGGGAGAGTACCTACGAGCAGTACTTC. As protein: CASRSGRESTYEQYF.

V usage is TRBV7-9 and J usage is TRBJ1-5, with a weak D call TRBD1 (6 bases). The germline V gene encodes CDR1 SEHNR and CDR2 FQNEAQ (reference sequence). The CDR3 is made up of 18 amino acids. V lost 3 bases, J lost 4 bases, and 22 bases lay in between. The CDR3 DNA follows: TGTGCCAGCAGCTTTGGGGTCGGTGCAGGGGACCTAAATCAGCCCCAGCATTTT. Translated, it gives CASSFGVGAGDLNQPQHF. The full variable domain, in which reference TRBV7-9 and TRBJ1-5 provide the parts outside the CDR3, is DTGVSQNPRHKITKRGQNVTFRCDPISEHNRLYWYRQTLGQGPEFLTYFQNEAQLEKSRLLSDRFSAERPKGSFSTLEIQRTEQGDSAMYLCASSFGVGAGDLNQPQHFGDGTRLSIL.

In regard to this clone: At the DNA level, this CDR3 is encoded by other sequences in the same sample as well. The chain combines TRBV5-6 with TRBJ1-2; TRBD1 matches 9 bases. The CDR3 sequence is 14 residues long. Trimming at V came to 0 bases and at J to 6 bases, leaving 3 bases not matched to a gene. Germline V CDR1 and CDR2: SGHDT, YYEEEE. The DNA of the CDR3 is TGTGCCAGCAGCTTGGACAGGGGGCGAGATGGCTACACCTTC. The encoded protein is CASSLDRGRDGYTF.

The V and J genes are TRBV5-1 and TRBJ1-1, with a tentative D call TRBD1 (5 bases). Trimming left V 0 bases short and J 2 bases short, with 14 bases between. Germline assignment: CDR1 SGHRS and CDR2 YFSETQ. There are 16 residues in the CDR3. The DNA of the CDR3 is TGCGCCAGCAGCTTGGCGAAAGTTCAGGGTAACACTGAAGCTTTCTTT. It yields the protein CASSLAKVQGNTEAFF.

CDR3 residues: CATKEQPYGGNQPQHF. The CDR3 bases are TGTGCCACCAAGGAGCAACCCTACGGCGGCAATCAGCCCCAGCATTTT. The V call is TRBV19, the J call TRBJ1-5; D gene unclear. There are 16 residues in the CDR3. Germline assignment: CDR1 LNHDA and CDR2 SQIVND (reference sequence). The V end lost 10 bases, the J end lost 2 bases, and 21 bases lay between the germline ends.

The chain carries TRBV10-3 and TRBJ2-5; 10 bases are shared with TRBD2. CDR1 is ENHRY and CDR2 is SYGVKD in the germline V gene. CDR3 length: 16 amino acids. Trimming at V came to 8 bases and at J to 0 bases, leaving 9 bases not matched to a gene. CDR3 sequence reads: CAIRQGLASNQETQYF. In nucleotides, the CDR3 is TGTGCCATCCGGCAGGGACTAGCGTCGAACCAAGAGACCCAGTACTTC.

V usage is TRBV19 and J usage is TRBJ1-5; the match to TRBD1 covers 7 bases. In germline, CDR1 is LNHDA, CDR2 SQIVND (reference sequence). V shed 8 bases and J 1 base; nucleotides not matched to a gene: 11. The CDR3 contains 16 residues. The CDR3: CASEVTGVASNQPQHF. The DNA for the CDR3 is TGTGCCAGTGAGGTCACAGGGGTCGCGAGCAATCAGCCCCAGCATTTT.

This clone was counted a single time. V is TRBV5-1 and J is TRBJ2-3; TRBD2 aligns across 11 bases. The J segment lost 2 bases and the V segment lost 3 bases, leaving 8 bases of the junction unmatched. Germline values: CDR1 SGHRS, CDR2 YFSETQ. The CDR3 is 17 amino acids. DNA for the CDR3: TGCGCCAGCAGCTCCGGCGGGACTAGCGGTTACACAGATACGCAGTATTTT. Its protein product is CASSSGGTSGYTDTQYF. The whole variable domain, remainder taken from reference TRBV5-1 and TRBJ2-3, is KAGVTQTPRYLIKTRGQQVTLSCSPISGHRSVSWYQQTPGQGLQFLFEYFSETQRNKGNFPGRFSGRQFSNSRSEMNVSTLELGDSALYLCASSSGGTSGYTDTQYFGPGTRLTVL.

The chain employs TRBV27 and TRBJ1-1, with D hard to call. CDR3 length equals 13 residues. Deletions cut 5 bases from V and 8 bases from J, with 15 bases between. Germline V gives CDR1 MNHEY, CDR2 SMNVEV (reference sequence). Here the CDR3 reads CASSLQPRREAFF. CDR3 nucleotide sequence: TGTGCCAGCAGTCTACAACCAAGGCGGGAAGCTTTCTTT.

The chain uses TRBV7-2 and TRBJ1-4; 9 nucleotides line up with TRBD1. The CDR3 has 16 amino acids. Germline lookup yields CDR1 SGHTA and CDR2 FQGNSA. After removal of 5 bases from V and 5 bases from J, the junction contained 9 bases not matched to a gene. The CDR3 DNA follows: TGTGCCAGCAGCAAAAACCGGGACAGGGTGAATGAAAAACTGTTTTTT. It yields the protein CASSKNRDRVNEKLFF. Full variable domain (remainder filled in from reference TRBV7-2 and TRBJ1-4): GAGVSQSPSNKVTEKGKDVELRCDPISGHTALYWYRQSLGQGLEFLIYFQGNSAPDKSGLPSDRFSAERTGGSVSTLTIQRTQQEDSAVYLCASSKNRDRVNEKLFFGSGTQLSVL.

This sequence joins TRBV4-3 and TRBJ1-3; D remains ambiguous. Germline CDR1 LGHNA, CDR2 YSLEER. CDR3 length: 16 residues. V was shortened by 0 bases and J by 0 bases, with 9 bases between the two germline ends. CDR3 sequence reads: CASSQESTRSGNTIYF. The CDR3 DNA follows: TGCGCCAGCAGCCAAGAATCTACCCGCTCTGGAAACACCATATATTTT.

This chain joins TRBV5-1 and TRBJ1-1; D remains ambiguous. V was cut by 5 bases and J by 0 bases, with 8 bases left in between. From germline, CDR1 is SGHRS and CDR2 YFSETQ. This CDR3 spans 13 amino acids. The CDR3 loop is CASSPPVNTEAFF. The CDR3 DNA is TGCGCCAGCAGTCCTCCGGTGAACACTGAAGCTTTCTTT.

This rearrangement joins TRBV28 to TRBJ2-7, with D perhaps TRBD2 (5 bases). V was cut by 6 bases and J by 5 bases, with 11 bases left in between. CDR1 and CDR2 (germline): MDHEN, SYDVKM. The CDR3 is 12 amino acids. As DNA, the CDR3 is TGTGCCAGCAGAAGGTACGGGAACGAGCAGTACTTC. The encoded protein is CASRRYGNEQYF. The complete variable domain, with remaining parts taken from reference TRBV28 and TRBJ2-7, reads DVKVTQSSRYLVKRTGEKVFLECVQDMDHENMFWYRQDPGLGLRLIYFSYDVKMKEKGDIPEGYSVSREKKERFSLILESASTNQTSMYLCASRRYGNEQYFGPGTRLTVT.